This TCR beta chain emerged from a study of post-analysis software for immune sequencing data. Study-wide results and caveats: Comparison with controls showed significantly lower normalized Chao1 diversity in multiple sclerosis patients.

Regarding this clonotype: Its antigen is not identified.

Unique molecular identifiers tagged the TCR beta cDNA libraries. TCRdb re-called the PCR reads with MiXCR, one entry per CDR3 protein. The repertoire holds about 820,000 distinct CDR3 sequences, with around 50% as singletons. The sequence was collected from a girl aged 10 to 17 with multiple sclerosis. The specimen sequenced was blood.

CDR3 nucleotide sequence: TGCAGTGCTAGAGATTCGGGTAATTCACCCCTCCACTTT. It encodes CSARDSGNSPLHF. The chain is built from TRBV20-1 and TRBJ1-6; D unclear. Trimming left V 0 bases short and J 6 bases short, with 6 bases between. Germline CDR1 is DFQATT and CDR2 is SNEGSKA (reference sequence). The CDR3 is 13 amino acids.